This T cell receptor beta chain was found in a study of CD8 T cells in Susac syndrome. There are 15 residues in the CDR3. V was clipped by 5 bases and J by 0 bases; unmatched bases: 5. Germline V gives CDR1 MNHEY, CDR2 SMNVEV (reference sequence). cDNA came from about 0.5 to 1 ug RNA primed by random hexamers. TCRdb recomputed calls from the immunoSEQ multiplex PCR reads with MiXCR, one row per CDR3 protein. Here the sample spans 120,000 to 150,000 distinct CDR3 sequences, approximately 93% being singletons. The V call is TRBV27, the J call TRBJ2-7; 9 nucleotides line up with TRBD1. This TCR came from a human donor in good health. The specimen sequenced was CD4+ T cells from PBMCs. The CDR3 loop is CASSATGGVSYEQYF. Written as DNA, the CDR3 is TGTGCCAGCAGTGCGACAGGGGGGGTCTCCTACGAGCAGTACTTC.